This is a list of T cell receptor beta chains from one sample in a study of blood T cell repertoires in COVID-19. Profiled with immunoSEQ multiplex PCR; TCRdb holds only in-frame clones, not every one. Seen here are roughly 200,000 clones, around 85% observed once, and the top ten hold around 20%. Sequenced input: PBMCs or T cells enriched from blood (not recorded which). Receptors originate from a man between 35 and 55 years old who had recovered from COVID-19. The CDR3 runs from the conserved cysteine through the conserved F or W. A D gene is named only where the DNA matches it firmly. Clone sizes are given selectively: once, few, many, or a class where the clone is expanded.

TRBD1 | TRBJ1-2 | - | TRBV18 | TGTGCCAGCTCACCTAACGGTCCAGGGGGCACCACGTATGGCTACACCTTC | CASSPNGPGGTTYGYTF
TRBD1 | TRBJ2-2 | - | TRBV9 | TGTGCCAGCAGCGATCGTGACAGGGCCACCGGGGAGCTGTTTTTT | CASSDRDRATGELFF
- | TRBJ1-2 | - | TRBV30 | TGTGCCTGGAGTGTTATCGGTAACTATGGCTACACCTTC | CAWSVIGNYGYTF
TRBD1 | TRBJ2-7 | - | TRBV6-5 | TGTGCCAGCAGTTACGAAAGCGGACAGGGGCTAGACGAGCAGTACTTC | CASSYESGQGLDEQYF
- | TRBJ2-2 | - | TRBV6-5 | TGTGCCAGCAGTTACTCCTTCGGGGGTTCCACCGGGGAGCTGTTTTTT | CASSYSFGGSTGELFF
- | TRBJ2-5 | - | TRBV28 | TGTGCCAGCAGTTTATGGACGGGAGCGGGAGAGACCCAGTACTTC | CASSLWTGAGETQYF
TRBD2 | TRBJ2-3 | - | TRBV9 | TGTGCCAGCAGCGTAAGTAGCGGGATCGGTGGGACAGATACGCAGTATTTT | CASSVSSGIGGTDTQYF
TRBD1 | TRBJ1-2 | - | TRBV6-5 | TGTGCCAGCCAAACTAATCAGGGGGCTAACTATGGCTACACCTTC | CASQTNQGANYGYTF
TRBD1 | TRBJ1-2 | few | TRBV15 | TGTGCCACCAGCAGAGATATCCAGGGGGCAAGGAACTATGGCTACACCTTC | CATSRDIQGARNYGYTF
TRBD1 | TRBJ2-7 | - | TRBV4-1 | TGCGCCAGCAGCCAAGATGGAAGAGGACAGGGGGCGTCCTACGAGCAGTACTTC | CASSQDGRGQGASYEQYF
TRBD1 | TRBJ2-3 | - | TRBV28 | TGTGCCAGCAGTTTGACAGGGGTTACTGCGAGGGGGGATACGCAGTATTTT | CASSLTGVTARGDTQYF
- | TRBJ2-7 | - | TRBV6-5 | TGTGCCAGCAGTCAGGGAATCGGCTACGAGCAGTACTTC | CASSQGIGYEQYF
TRBD1 | TRBJ2-2 | - | TRBV6-2/TRBV6-3 | TGTGCCAGCAGTTCACAGGGGGCGGGCACCGGGGAGCTGTTTTTT | CASSSQGAGTGELFF
TRBD2 | TRBJ2-3 | - | TRBV9 | TGTGCCAGCAGCGTAGGGCTCCGCCTAGCGGGAGGGGAGACGCAGTATTTT | CASSVGLRLAGGETQYF
TRBD2 | TRBJ2-1 | - | TRBV6-5 | TGTGCCAGCACCCTTTCCGGGACTAGTGGCGAGCAGTTCTTC | CASTLSGTSGEQFF
- | TRBJ1-5 | - | TRBV19 | TGTGCCAGTCTTCCCCTTCGGACGGGGGATAGCAATCAGCCCCAGCATTTT | CASLPLRTGDSNQPQHF
- | TRBJ2-3 | - | TRBV4-1 | TGCGCCAGCAGCCTCGGATGGGGCACCCGCACAGATACGCAGTATTTT | CASSLGWGTRTDTQYF
TRBD2 | TRBJ2-2 | - | TRBV5-1 | TGCGCCAGCAGCTTGGTACTAGCGTCGAACACCGGGGAGCTGTTTTTT | CASSLVLASNTGELFF
- | TRBJ1-1 | few | TRBV7-8 | TGTGCCAGCAGCCCGGGCGGGGGGCTACACACTGAAGCTTTCTTT | CASSPGGGLHTEAFF
- | TRBJ1-1 | - | TRBV19 | TGTGCCAGTAGTATAGGGCAGGGTCAGACTGAAGCTTTCTTT | CASSIGQGQTEAFF
- | TRBJ1-6 | many | TRBV19 | TGTGCCAGTAGTGTAACGGTTAATTCACCCCTCCACTTT | CASSVTVNSPLHF
- | TRBJ2-7 | - | TRBV13 | TGTGCCAGCAGCTCCCTTCAACAGAGCACCCCCTACGAGCAGTACTTC | CASSSLQQSTPYEQYF
TRBD1 | TRBJ1-5 | - | TRBV28 | TGTGCCAGCAGAGTTTATCTCAGGGGGCGAGAGGCCCAGCATTTT | CASRVYLRGREAQHF
TRBD1 | TRBJ1-1 | few | TRBV4-1 | TGCGCCAGCAGCCACCTGGGACAGGGGAGTGTACGCGACACTGAAGCTTTCTTT | CASSHLGQGSVRDTEAFF
- | TRBJ2-3 | few | TRBV29-1 | TGCAGCACCTCCGCCACTAGCACAGATACGCAGTATTTT | CSTSATSTDTQYF
TRBD1 | TRBJ2-1 | - | TRBV7-2 | TGTGCCAGCAGCCTGGGACAGGGTCAGTTCTTC | CASSLGQGQFF
TRBD2 | TRBJ2-3 | - | TRBV7-3 | TGTGCCAGCAGCTTAACTCCGGAGCGGGGCAGCACAGATACGCAGTATTTT | CASSLTPERGSTDTQYF
- | TRBJ1-1 | - | TRBV20-1 | TGCAGTGCCCACAGGAACACTGAAGCTTTCTTT | CSAHRNTEAFF
TRBD1 | TRBJ2-5 | - | TRBV4-1 | TGCGCCAGCAGCCAAGATCCCACGGGGACAGGGACGGAAGAGACCCAGTACTTC | CASSQDPTGTGTEETQYF
TRBD1 | TRBJ2-5 | - | TRBV7-3 | TGTGCCAGCAGCCAACGGACAGGGGAGACCCAGTACTTC | CASSQRTGETQYF
- | TRBJ2-1 | - | TRBV6-1 | TGTGCCAGCAGTGAAGGCAGGGGAAGACTCAATGAGCAGTTCTTC | CASSEGRGRLNEQFF
- | TRBJ1-1 | - | TRBV5-1 | TGCGCCAGCAGCTGGGGAACAGGGTGGAACACTGAAGCTTTCTTT | CASSWGTGWNTEAFF
TRBD2 | TRBJ2-1 | once | TRBV5-1 | TGCGCCAGCAGCTTTGAGATAGCGGGAGGCAATGAGCAGTTCTTC | CASSFEIAGGNEQFF
TRBD2 | TRBJ2-1 | - | TRBV7-3 | TGTGCCAGCAGCTTAGCGGGAGGGATCTACAATGAGCAGTTCTTC | CASSLAGGIYNEQFF
TRBD1 | TRBJ2-3 | - | TRBV18 | TGTGCCAGCTCACCGACAGGGGGTGGGACAGATACGCAGTATTTT | CASSPTGGGTDTQYF
- | TRBJ2-7 | - | TRBV5-1 | TGCGCCAGCAGCTTGACTACTCACGAGCAGTACTTC | CASSLTTHEQYF
- | TRBJ2-1 | - | TRBV7-8 | TGTGCCAGCAGCTTAGGAGGCGGGCTCGACTCCTACAATGAGCAGTTCTTC | CASSLGGGLDSYNEQFF
TRBD2 | TRBJ2-2 | - | TRBV2 | TGTGCCAGCAGTGTCCTAGCGGGAAACACCGGGGAGCTGTTTTTT | CASSVLAGNTGELFF
- | TRBJ2-3 | - | TRBV7-3 | TGTGCCAGCAGCCCGACTCGCACAGATACGCAGTATTTT | CASSPTRTDTQYF
- | TRBJ1-1 | - | TRBV19 | TGTGCCAGTAGTATAGGGGCGGGGTCTGAAGCTTTCTTT | CASSIGAGSEAFF
- | TRBJ1-4 | few | TRBV6-5 | TGTGCCAGCAGCACGGGGGGCATAGGGGAAAAACTGTTTTTT | CASSTGGIGEKLFF
TRBD1 | TRBJ2-1 | - | TRBV18 | TGTGCCAGCTCAAGAACAGGGGAAACTTACAATGAGCAGTTCTTC | CASSRTGETYNEQFF
- | TRBJ2-1 | - | TRBV10-3 | TGTGCCACACCAGGGAATTCCTACAATGAGCAGTTCTTC | CATPGNSYNEQFF
TRBD2 | TRBJ2-7 | - | TRBV13 | TGTGCCAGCAGCGAAGCCGGGACTAGCGGCTACGAGCAGTACTTC | CASSEAGTSGYEQYF
- | TRBJ2-4 | - | TRBV30 | TGTGCCTGGAGTGTCTACGGGGGAGCCAAAAACATTCAGTACTTC | CAWSVYGGAKNIQYF
TRBD2 | TRBJ2-7 | - | TRBV5-5 | TGTGCCAGCAGCTTTAGCGGGAGCTCCTACGAGCAGTACTTC | CASSFSGSSYEQYF
TRBD1 | TRBJ2-5 | - | TRBV13 | TGTGCCAGCAGCCGCCGGGACAGGGCCCAAGAGACCCAGTACTTC | CASSRRDRAQETQYF
- | TRBJ1-1 | - | TRBV19 | TGTGCCAGTAGGGGAATGGAGGGAAACACTGAAGCTTTCTTT | CASRGMEGNTEAFF
- | TRBJ2-7 | once | TRBV6-1 | TGTGCCAGCAGTGATGAGGCAGAGAACTACGAGCAGTACTTC | CASSDEAENYEQYF
TRBD2 | TRBJ2-3 | - | TRBV7-2 | TGTGCCAGCAGCTTAGCGCGTGAGCGGGAGCAGTATTTT | CASSLAREREQYF
TRBD2 | TRBJ2-2 | - | TRBV5-1 | TGCGCCAGCAGCCCTACTAGCGGGAGCACCGGGGAGCTGTTTTTT | CASSPTSGSTGELFF
- | TRBJ2-5 | - | TRBV7-2 | TGTGCCAGCAGCTTACGGTTAGGAGCCCGATACCTCCAAGAGACCCAGTACTTC | CASSLRLGARYLQETQYF
- | TRBJ2-7 | - | TRBV21-1 | TGTGCCAGCAGCAAATTTCTACTAGCGGACTCCTACGAGCAGTACTTC | CASSKFLLADSYEQYF
- | TRBJ1-2 | - | TRBV3-1/TRBV3-2 | TGTGCCAGCAGCCAAGGAGCAGGGCCGGGCTACACCTTC | CASSQGAGPGYTF
TRBD1 | TRBJ2-7 | - | TRBV7-9 | TGTGCCAGCAGCTCGGGACAGGGGAGGTACGAGCAGTACTTC | CASSSGQGRYEQYF
- | TRBJ2-1 | - | TRBV6-4 | TGTGCCAGCTCAGCGGAAACCTCCTACAATGAGCAGTTCTTC | CASSAETSYNEQFF
- | TRBJ1-1 | few | TRBV25-1 | TGTGCCAGCAGTGAAGCAGGGTATACTGAAGCTTTCTTT | CASSEAGYTEAFF
TRBD1 | TRBJ1-5 | - | TRBV4-3 | TGCGCCAGCAGAGGGACAGTCAATAGCAATCAGCCCCAGCATTTT | CASRGTVNSNQPQHF